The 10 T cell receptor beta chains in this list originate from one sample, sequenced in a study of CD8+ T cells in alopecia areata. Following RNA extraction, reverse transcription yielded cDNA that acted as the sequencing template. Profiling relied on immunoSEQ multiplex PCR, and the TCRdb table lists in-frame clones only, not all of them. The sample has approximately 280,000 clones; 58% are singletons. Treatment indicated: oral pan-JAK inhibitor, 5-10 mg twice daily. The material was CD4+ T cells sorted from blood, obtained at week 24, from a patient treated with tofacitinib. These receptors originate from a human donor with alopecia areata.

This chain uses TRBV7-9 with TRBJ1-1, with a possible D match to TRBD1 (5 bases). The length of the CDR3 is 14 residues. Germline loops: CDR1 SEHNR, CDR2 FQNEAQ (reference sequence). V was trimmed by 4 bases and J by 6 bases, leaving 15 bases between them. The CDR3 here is CASSSLAGGPEAFF. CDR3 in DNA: TGTGCCAGCAGCTCCTTGGCCGGGGGACCTGAAGCTTTCTTT.

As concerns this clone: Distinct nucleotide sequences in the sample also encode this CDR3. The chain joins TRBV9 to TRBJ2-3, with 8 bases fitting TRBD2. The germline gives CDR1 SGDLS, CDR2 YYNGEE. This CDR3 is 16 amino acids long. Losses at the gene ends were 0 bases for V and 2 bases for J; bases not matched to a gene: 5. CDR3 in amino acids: CASSVVAGGSTDTQYF. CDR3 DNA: TGTGCCAGCAGCGTAGTGGCGGGGGGTTCCACAGATACGCAGTATTTT. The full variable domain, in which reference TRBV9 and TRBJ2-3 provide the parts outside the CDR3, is DSGVTQTPKHLITATGQRVTLRCSPRSGDLSVYWYQQSLDQGLQFLIQYYNGEERAKGNILERFSAQQFPDLHSELNLSSLELGDSALYFCASSVVAGGSTDTQYFGPGTRLTVL.

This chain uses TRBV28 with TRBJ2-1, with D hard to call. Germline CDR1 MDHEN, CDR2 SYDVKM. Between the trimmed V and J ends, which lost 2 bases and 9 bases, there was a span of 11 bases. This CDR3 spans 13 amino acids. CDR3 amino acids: CASSLNHLGEQFF. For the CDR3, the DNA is TGTGCCAGCAGTTTAAATCATTTGGGTGAGCAGTTCTTC.

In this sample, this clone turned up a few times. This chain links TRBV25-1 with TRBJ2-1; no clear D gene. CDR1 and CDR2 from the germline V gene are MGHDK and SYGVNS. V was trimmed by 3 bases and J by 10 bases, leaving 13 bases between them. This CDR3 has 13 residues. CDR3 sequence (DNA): TGTGCCAGCAGTGAGCCCCGACGTGGAGAGCAGTTCTTC. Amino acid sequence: CASSEPRRGEQFF.

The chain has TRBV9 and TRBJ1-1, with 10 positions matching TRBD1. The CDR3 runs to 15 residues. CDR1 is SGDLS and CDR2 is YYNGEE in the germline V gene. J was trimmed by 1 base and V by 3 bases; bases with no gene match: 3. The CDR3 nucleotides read TGTGCCAGCAGCGCGACAGGGGGCCCGAACACTGAAGCTTTCTTT. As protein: CASSATGGPNTEAFF.

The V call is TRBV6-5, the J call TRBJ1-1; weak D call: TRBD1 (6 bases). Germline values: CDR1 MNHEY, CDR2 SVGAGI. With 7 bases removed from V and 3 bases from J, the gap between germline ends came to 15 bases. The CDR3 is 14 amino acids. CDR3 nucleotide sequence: TGTGCCAGCAATCCCGCGGGGGGGCACACTGAAGCTTTCTTT. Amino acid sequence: CASNPAGGHTEAFF.

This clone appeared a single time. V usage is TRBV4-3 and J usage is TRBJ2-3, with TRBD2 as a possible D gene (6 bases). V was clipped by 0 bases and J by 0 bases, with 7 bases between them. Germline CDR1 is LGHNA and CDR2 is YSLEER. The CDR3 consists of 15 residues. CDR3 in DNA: TGCGCCAGCAGCCAAGACGGGGGAAGCACAGATACGCAGTATTTT. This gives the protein CASSQDGGSTDTQYF.

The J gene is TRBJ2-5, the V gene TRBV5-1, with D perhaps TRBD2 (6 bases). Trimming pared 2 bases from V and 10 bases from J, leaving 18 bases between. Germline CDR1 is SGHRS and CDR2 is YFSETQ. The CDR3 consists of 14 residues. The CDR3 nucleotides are TGCGCCAGCAGCTTCGAGGACTATAGCCGGGGCCAGTACTTC. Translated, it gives CASSFEDYSRGQYF. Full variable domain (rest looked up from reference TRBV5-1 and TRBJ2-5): KAGVTQTPRYLIKTRGQQVTLSCSPISGHRSVSWYQQTPGQGLQFLFEYFSETQRNKGNFPGRFSGRQFSNSRSEMNVSTLELGDSALYLCASSFEDYSRGQYFGPGTRLLVL.

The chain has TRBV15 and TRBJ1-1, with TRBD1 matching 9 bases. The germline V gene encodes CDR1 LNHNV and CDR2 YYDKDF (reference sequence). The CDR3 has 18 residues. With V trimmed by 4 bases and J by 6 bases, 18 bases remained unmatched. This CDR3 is CATSTPLGDRDFFAEAFF. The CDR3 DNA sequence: TGTGCCACCAGCACCCCGCTGGGGGACAGGGACTTTTTCGCTGAAGCTTTCTTT.

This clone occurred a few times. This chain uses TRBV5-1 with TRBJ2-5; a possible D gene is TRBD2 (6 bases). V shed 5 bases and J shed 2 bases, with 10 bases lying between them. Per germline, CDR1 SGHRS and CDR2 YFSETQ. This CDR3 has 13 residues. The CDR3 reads CASRRTTQETQYF. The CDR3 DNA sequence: TGCGCCAGCAGGAGGACTACACAAGAGACCCAGTACTTC.